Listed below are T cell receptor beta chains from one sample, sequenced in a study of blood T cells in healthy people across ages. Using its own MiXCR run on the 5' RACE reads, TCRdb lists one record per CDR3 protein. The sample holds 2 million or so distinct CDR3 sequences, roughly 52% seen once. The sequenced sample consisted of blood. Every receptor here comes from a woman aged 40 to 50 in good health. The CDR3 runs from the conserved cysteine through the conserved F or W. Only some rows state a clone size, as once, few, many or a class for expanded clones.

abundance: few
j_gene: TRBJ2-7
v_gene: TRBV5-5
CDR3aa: CASSLEDQTEQYF

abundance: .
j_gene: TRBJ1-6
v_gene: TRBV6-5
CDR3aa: CASSYGRGGGYNSPLHF

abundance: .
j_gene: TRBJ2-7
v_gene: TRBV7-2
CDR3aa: CASSLEKMSSYEQYF

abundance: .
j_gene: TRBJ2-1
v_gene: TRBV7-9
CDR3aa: CASSPDFTSSFPREGYNEQFF

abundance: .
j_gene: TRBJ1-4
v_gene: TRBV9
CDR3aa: CASSAGTTNEKLFF

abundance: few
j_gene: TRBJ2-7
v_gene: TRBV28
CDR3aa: CASNTGIAYEQYF

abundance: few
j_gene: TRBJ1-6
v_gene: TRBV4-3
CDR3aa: CASSQDTVRGIGQALHF

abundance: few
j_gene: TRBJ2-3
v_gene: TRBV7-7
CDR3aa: CASSPNLDPTGGGGTDTQYF

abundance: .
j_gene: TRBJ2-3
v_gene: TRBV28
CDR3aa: CASSLHTGPAVSTDTQYF

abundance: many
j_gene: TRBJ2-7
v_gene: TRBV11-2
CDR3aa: CASSAGTATYEQYF

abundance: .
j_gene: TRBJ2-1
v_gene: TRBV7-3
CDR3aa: CASSVDGFSEQFF

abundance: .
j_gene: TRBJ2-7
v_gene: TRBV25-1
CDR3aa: CASKGVHEQYF

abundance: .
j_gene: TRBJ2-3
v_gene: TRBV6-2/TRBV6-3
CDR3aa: CASSPTSGTDTRYF

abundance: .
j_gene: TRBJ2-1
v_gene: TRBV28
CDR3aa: CASNGVEQFF

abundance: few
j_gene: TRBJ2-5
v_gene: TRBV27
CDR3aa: CASSLLSGGPLWTQYF

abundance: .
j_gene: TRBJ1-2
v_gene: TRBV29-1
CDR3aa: CSVGDDTLACGYTF

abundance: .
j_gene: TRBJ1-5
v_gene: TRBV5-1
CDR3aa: CASSFEERPNQPQHF

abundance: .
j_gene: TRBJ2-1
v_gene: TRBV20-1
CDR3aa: CSASPAGSGYNEQFF

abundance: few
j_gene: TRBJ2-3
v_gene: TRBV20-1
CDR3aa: CSARDEDRGADTQYF

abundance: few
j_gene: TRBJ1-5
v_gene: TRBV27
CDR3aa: CASSFSGVSNQPQHF

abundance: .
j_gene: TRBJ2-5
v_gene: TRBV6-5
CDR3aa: CASSHYEKETQYF

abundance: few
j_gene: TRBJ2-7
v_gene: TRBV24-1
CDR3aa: CATSLFNEQYF

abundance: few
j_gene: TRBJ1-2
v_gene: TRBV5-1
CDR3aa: CASSQDHYYGYTF

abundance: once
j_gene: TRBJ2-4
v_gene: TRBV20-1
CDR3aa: CSAPTTQGHVENIQYF

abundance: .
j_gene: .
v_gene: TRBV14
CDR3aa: CASGKGGGFYNEQYF

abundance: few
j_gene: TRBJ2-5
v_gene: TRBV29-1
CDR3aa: CSAVPLETQYF

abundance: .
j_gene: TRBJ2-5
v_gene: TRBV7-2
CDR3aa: CASSLAREDRGLQETQYF

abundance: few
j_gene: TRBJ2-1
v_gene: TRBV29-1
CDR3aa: CSVERGGSYNEQFF

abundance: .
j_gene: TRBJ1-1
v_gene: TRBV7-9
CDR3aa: CASSVDSRGTEAFF

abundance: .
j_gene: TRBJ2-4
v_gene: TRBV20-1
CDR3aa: CSAREPNQGAQAKNIQYF

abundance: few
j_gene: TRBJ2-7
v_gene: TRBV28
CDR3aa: CASSFNRGDNEQYF

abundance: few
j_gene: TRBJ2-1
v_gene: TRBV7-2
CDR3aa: CASSLGGLAGGREQFF

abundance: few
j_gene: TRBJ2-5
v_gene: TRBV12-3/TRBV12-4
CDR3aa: CASRPTGEETQYF

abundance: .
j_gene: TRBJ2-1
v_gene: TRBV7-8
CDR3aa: CASSMGLAGGNSYNEQFF

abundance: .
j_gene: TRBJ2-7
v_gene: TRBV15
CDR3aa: CATQTRDRNNEQYF

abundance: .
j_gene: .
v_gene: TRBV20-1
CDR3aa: CSATGTSSEQYF

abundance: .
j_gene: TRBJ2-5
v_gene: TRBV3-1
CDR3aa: CASSQDSGTGMETQYF

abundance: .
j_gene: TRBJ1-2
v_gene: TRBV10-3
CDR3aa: CAISGDRGLGGYTF

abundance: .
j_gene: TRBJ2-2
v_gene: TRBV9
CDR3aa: CASSAPGGTGELFF

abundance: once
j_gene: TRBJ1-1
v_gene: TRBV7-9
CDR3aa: CASSFTGDGGTEAFF

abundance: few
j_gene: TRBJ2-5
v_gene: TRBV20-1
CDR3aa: CSASIAGPWEETQYF